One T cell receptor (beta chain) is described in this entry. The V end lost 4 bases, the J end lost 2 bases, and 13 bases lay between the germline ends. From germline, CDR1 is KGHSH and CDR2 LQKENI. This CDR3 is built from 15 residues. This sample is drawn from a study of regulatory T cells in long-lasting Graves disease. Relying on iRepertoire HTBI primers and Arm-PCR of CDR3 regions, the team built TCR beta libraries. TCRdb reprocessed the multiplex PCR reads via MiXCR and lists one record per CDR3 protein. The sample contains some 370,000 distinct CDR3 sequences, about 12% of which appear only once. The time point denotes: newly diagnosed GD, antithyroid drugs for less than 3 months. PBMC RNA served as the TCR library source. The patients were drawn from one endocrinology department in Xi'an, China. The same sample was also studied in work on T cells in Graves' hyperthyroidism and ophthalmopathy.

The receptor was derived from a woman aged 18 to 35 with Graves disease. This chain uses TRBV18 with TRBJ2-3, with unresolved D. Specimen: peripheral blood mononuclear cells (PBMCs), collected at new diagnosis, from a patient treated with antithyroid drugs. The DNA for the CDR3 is TGTGCCAGCTCACGACTGGCAACTCTCACAGATACGCAGTATTTT. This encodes CASSRLATLTDTQYF.